These T cell receptor beta chains were read from a single sample in a study of blood T cell repertoires in COVID-19. Libraries were prepared by immunoSEQ multiplex PCR; TCRdb keeps only in-frame clonotypes and omits some of them. The sample lists around 300,000 clones, 89% occurring once. The sample consisted of PBMCs or T cells enriched from blood (not recorded which). All receptors derive from a woman aged 55-69 years who had recovered from COVID-19. The CDR3 runs from the conserved cysteine through the conserved F or W. The D gene is left open where the match is weak. Not every row has a clone size; where given, it reads once, few, many or a size class.

abundance: .; v_gene: TRBV10-1; j_gene: TRBJ2-3; d_gene: TRBD2; CDR3aa: CASSEGLARTDTQYF; CDR3nt: TGCGCCAGCAGTGAAGGACTAGCTCGCACAGATACGCAGTATTTT
abundance: .; v_gene: TRBV28; j_gene: TRBJ1-4; d_gene: .; CDR3aa: CASSLGGSNEKLFF; CDR3nt: TGTGCCAGCAGTTTAGGGGGGTCTAATGAAAAACTGTTTTTT
abundance: .; v_gene: TRBV5-4; j_gene: TRBJ1-3; d_gene: TRBD1; CDR3aa: CASSLGGTGGNTIYF; CDR3nt: TGTGCCAGCAGCTTGGGTGGGACAGGGGGGAACACCATATATTTT
abundance: .; v_gene: TRBV5-1; j_gene: TRBJ2-7; d_gene: .; CDR3aa: CASSLGRAATYEQYF; CDR3nt: TGCGCCAGCAGCTTGGGTCGCGCCGCCACCTACGAGCAGTACTTC
abundance: once; v_gene: TRBV28; j_gene: TRBJ1-3; d_gene: .; CDR3aa: CASSPSYGQGEGNTIYF; CDR3nt: TGTGCCAGCAGTCCGAGCTACGGACAAGGGGAAGGAAACACCATATATTTT
abundance: .; v_gene: TRBV29-1; j_gene: TRBJ2-1; d_gene: TRBD1; CDR3aa: CSVRRDRDYNEQFF; CDR3nt: TGCAGCGTCCGCCGGGACAGGGACTACAATGAGCAGTTCTTC
abundance: .; v_gene: TRBV7-2; j_gene: TRBJ2-1; d_gene: .; CDR3aa: CASSYRDSHNEQFF; CDR3nt: TGTGCCAGCAGCTACCGGGACTCCCACAATGAGCAGTTCTTC
abundance: .; v_gene: TRBV28; j_gene: TRBJ2-5; d_gene: TRBD1; CDR3aa: CASSLSGTGVETQYF; CDR3nt: TGTGCCAGCAGTTTATCAGGGACAGGGGTTGAGACCCAGTACTTC
abundance: .; v_gene: TRBV5-1; j_gene: TRBJ1-1; d_gene: .; CDR3aa: CASSLAITNTEAFF; CDR3nt: TGCGCCAGCAGCTTGGCCATCACAAACACTGAAGCTTTCTTT
abundance: .; v_gene: TRBV7-9; j_gene: TRBJ1-1; d_gene: .; CDR3aa: CASSLGTEGFEAFF; CDR3nt: TGTGCCAGCAGCTTGGGAACAGAGGGTTTTGAAGCTTTCTTT
abundance: .; v_gene: TRBV10-1; j_gene: TRBJ1-1; d_gene: .; CDR3aa: CASAPKGWNTEAFF; CDR3nt: TGCGCCAGTGCCCCAAAGGGGTGGAACACTGAAGCTTTCTTT
abundance: .; v_gene: TRBV7-9; j_gene: TRBJ1-5; d_gene: TRBD1; CDR3aa: CASSLGTGGRNQPQHF; CDR3nt: TGTGCCAGCAGCTTAGGGACAGGGGGTCGCAATCAGCCCCAGCATTTT
abundance: .; v_gene: TRBV28; j_gene: TRBJ1-1; d_gene: TRBD1; CDR3aa: CASSEQGARGTEAFF; CDR3nt: TGTGCCAGCAGTGAACAGGGGGCGCGGGGCACTGAAGCTTTCTTT
abundance: .; v_gene: TRBV20-1; j_gene: TRBJ1-4; d_gene: .; CDR3aa: CSASGDTGSKLFF; CDR3nt: TGCAGTGCTAGTGGGGACACTGGTTCGAAACTGTTTTTT
abundance: .; v_gene: TRBV29-1; j_gene: TRBJ2-1; d_gene: TRBD1; CDR3aa: CSVVSGTEPYNEQFF; CDR3nt: TGCAGCGTTGTTTCCGGGACAGAACCCTACAATGAGCAGTTCTTC
abundance: .; v_gene: TRBV3-1/TRBV3-2; j_gene: TRBJ1-6; d_gene: TRBD1; CDR3aa: CASNRGPYNSPLHF; CDR3nt: TGTGCCAGCAATAGGGGGCCCTATAATTCACCCCTCCACTTT
abundance: .; v_gene: TRBV5-5; j_gene: TRBJ2-7; d_gene: .; CDR3aa: CASSFSAYEQYF; CDR3nt: TGTGCCAGCAGCTTTTCCGCCTACGAGCAGTACTTC
abundance: .; v_gene: TRBV28; j_gene: TRBJ1-3; d_gene: TRBD1; CDR3aa: CASSPRTGKGNTIYF; CDR3nt: TGTGCCAGCAGTCCCCGGACAGGGAAGGGAAACACCATATATTTT
abundance: .; v_gene: TRBV7-9; j_gene: TRBJ1-4; d_gene: .; CDR3aa: CASSLGAQPEKLFF; CDR3nt: TGTGCCAGCAGCTTAGGGGCGCAACCAGAAAAACTGTTTTTT
abundance: .; v_gene: TRBV7-2; j_gene: TRBJ1-3; d_gene: .; CDR3aa: CASSLGPGFGNTIYF; CDR3nt: TGTGCCAGCAGCTTAGGTCCGGGGTTTGGAAACACCATATATTTT
abundance: .; v_gene: TRBV24-1; j_gene: TRBJ1-2; d_gene: .; CDR3aa: CATSDGPENYGYTF; CDR3nt: TGTGCCACCAGTGATGGTCCCGAGAACTATGGCTACACCTTC
abundance: .; v_gene: TRBV3-1/TRBV3-2; j_gene: TRBJ2-5; d_gene: .; CDR3aa: CASSSRALETGKETQYF; CDR3nt: TGTGCCAGCAGCTCGAGGGCATTGGAGACGGGCAAAGAGACCCAGTACTTC
abundance: .; v_gene: TRBV18; j_gene: TRBJ1-4; d_gene: .; CDR3aa: CASSLIATNEKLFF; CDR3nt: TGTGCCAGCTCACTGATAGCAACTAATGAAAAACTGTTTTTT
abundance: once; v_gene: TRBV10-3; j_gene: TRBJ1-2; d_gene: .; CDR3aa: CAIRGQVIAGGYTF; CDR3nt: TGTGCCATCAGGGGTCAGGTTATTGCCGGTGGCTACACCTTC
abundance: .; v_gene: TRBV3-1/TRBV3-2; j_gene: TRBJ1-4; d_gene: .; CDR3aa: CASSQDVKLKATNEKLFF; CDR3nt: TGTGCCAGCAGCCAAGACGTAAAGCTTAAAGCAACTAATGAAAAACTGTTTTTT